The present T cell receptor (beta chain) was sequenced within a study of shared clonotypes between healthy human individuals. Study-wide context: For every donor, three CD4 naive, three CD4 memory, two CD8 naive and one CD8 memory plates were used.

This clone was observed a handful of times. CD8 cells classed as naive were CD45RO-negative and positively selected for CCR7, excluding terminally differentiated effector memory CD45RA+ cells. Here immunoSEQ multiplex PCR was the method, and the copy in TCRdb shows in-frame clones only, minus some. The sample shows fewer than 800,000 clones, about 90% of them seen only once. Material: naive CD8+ T cells sorted from blood. This clonotype was obtained from a man aged 30-40 years in good health.

CDR3 protein: CASSLGAGNTEAFF. Written as DNA, the CDR3 is TGTGCCAGCAGCTTAGGCGCTGGGAACACTGAAGCTTTCTTT. The rearrangement joins TRBV13 to TRBJ1-1; D call uncertain. Germline V gives CDR1 PRHDT, CDR2 FYEKMQ (reference sequence). The CDR3 spans 14 residues. V lost 0 bases, J lost 1 base, and 6 bases lay in between.